This passage covers 25 T cell receptor beta chains from one sample sequenced in a study of spatial heterogeneity in lung cancer. MiXCR, applied by TCRdb to the 5' RACE reads, yields one record per CDR3 protein. The sample includes around 25,000 distinct CDR3 sequences, roughly 5.4% of them seen just once. The time point here: blood at routine non-recurrence follow-up after resection. Sequencing was performed on PBMCs, taken at follow-up. The source is a female donor with early-stage non-small cell lung cancer.

By sample fraction, this clonotype is medium-sized. The chain recombines TRBV7-8 with TRBJ2-7; TRBD2 aligns across 8 bases. V was pared by 1 base and J by 0 bases, with 5 bases of the junction left unmatched. Germline V gene sequence: CDR1 SGHVS, CDR2 FQNEAQ. The CDR3 contains 16 residues. The CDR3 loop reads CASSLEGSGSSYEQYF. CDR3 coding DNA: TGTGCCAGCAGCTTAGAGGGGAGCGGGAGCTCCTACGAGCAGTACTTC.

This clonotype showed up many times. This chain connects TRBV6-1 to TRBJ1-1; unclear D gene. Germline CDR1 is MNHNS and CDR2 is SASEGT. Trimming left V 3 bases short and J 0 bases short, with 11 bases between. The CDR3 runs 15 residues. CDR3 protein: CASSDPAALNTEAFF. The CDR3 bases are TGTGCCAGCAGTGACCCCGCAGCCTTGAACACTGAAGCTTTCTTT.

Ten or more counts support this clonotype. CDR3 sequence (DNA): TGTGCCAGCAGTTACTCGAATGGGCGCGGAGGCAATCAGCCCCAGCATTTT. Amino acids: CASSYSNGRGGNQPQHF. This chain uses TRBV6-2 or TRBV6-3 with TRBJ1-5; D not certain. Trimming took 0 bases from V and 2 from J, leaving 14 bases between them. The V gene's germline CDR1 is MNHEY and CDR2 SVGEGT. The CDR3 sequence is 17 residues long.

This clonotype was recorded at least ten times. The rearrangement links TRBV15 to TRBJ1-2; 10 nucleotides line up with TRBD1. Looked up from germline, CDR1 is LNHNV and CDR2 is YYDKDF (reference sequence). The CDR3 is 16 residues long. The trim removed 3 bases at V and 3 bases at J, leaving 7 bases unmatched. As DNA, the CDR3 is TGTGCCACCAGCAGCCGACAGGGGGCGCGGGACTATGGCTACACCTTC. Translation gives CATSSRQGARDYGYTF.

This clonotype occurred many times. CDR3 amino acids: CASNSGGDTQYF. In DNA form, the CDR3 reads TGTGCCAGCAATTCCGGCGGAGATACGCAGTATTTT. This rearrangement joins TRBV12-3 or TRBV12-4 to TRBJ2-3, with D uncertain. The CDR3 length is 12 residues. The V end was cut by 7 bases, the J end by 5 bases, with 10 bases between.

The chain joins TRBV20-1 to TRBJ2-3, with 7 bases matching TRBD2. The CDR3 length is 17 residues. Germline CDR1 reads DFQATT; CDR2 reads SNEGSKA (reference sequence). The V and J ends lost 0 bases and 1 base, in that order; junction bases with no gene match: 10. CDR3 in amino acids: CSARDLPTRGGTDTQYF. The CDR3 nucleotides are TGCAGTGCTAGAGATCTACCCACCCGGGGGGGCACAGATACGCAGTATTTT.

Ten or more counts support this clonotype. This chain uses TRBV28 with TRBJ1-2, with 7 bases matching TRBD1. Looked up from germline, CDR1 is MDHEN and CDR2 is SYDVKM. There are 15 residues in the CDR3. Losses at the gene ends were 6 bases for V and 6 bases for J; bases not matched to a gene: 13. CDR3 sequence: CASSRTTGAWDGYTF. The CDR3 nucleotides are TGTGCCAGCAGCCGAACCACAGGGGCTTGGGATGGCTACACCTTC.

Many counts were recorded for this clonotype. The chain carries TRBV6-5 and TRBJ2-1; D gene unclear. The CDR3 covers 16 residues. Trimming left V 2 bases short and J 7 bases short, with 18 bases between. Germline assignment: CDR1 MNHEY and CDR2 SVGAGI. The CDR3 loop reads CASSYLRTDGRNEQFF. CDR3 DNA sequence: TGTGCCAGCAGTTACCTCCGGACCGACGGGCGGAATGAGCAGTTCTTC.

The table lists this clonotype with many counts. V is TRBV28 and J is TRBJ2-7; 12 bases match TRBD2. Trimming cost V 6 bases and J 2 bases; bases outside gene matches: 8. The CDR3 totals 16 residues. Germline CDR1 and CDR2: MDHEN and SYDVKM. In DNA form, the CDR3 reads TGTGCCAGCAGCAGACTAGCGGGAGTTTACCCCTACGAGCAGTACTTC. This gives the protein CASSRLAGVYPYEQYF.

This clonotype was recorded at least ten times. V is TRBV12-3 or TRBV12-4 and J is TRBJ1-4, with a weak D call TRBD1 (5 bases). V shed 1 base and J shed 4 bases, with 7 bases lying between them. The CDR3 has 14 residues. CDR3 protein: CASSLGGNNEKLFF. Written as DNA, the CDR3 is TGTGCCAGCAGTTTAGGGGGGAATAATGAAAAACTGTTTTTT.

This clonotype was counted ten times or more. The rearrangement uses TRBV4-2 and TRBJ2-3; D is ambiguous. CDR3 size: 18 residues. Germline CDR1 is LGHNA and CDR2 is YNFKEQ. Trimming removed 4 bases at V and 1 base at J, with 21 bases between. The CDR3 reads CASSLDPRVAPGTDTQYF. The CDR3 DNA is TGTGCCAGCAGCCTCGATCCTCGGGTGGCCCCGGGCACAGATACGCAGTATTTT.

This clonotype was picked up a small number of times. The CDR3 coding sequence is TGTGCCAGCAGCGAGCCAACTTACAGGGGAGGAAACACCGGGGAGCTGTTTTTT. This gives the protein CASSEPTYRGGNTGELFF. This chain links TRBV11-2 with TRBJ2-2, with D maybe TRBD1 (7 bases). Deletions cut 5 bases from V and 2 bases from J, with 21 bases between. The CDR3 runs 18 residues. In germline, CDR1 is SGHAT, CDR2 FQNNGV.

This clonotype came up many times. The V and J genes are TRBV7-3 and TRBJ2-1; D gene uncertain. The V gene's germline CDR1 is SGHTA and CDR2 FQGTGA. The CDR3 contains 13 residues. Trimming removed 1 base at V and 5 bases at J, with 6 bases between. The CDR3 DNA reads as TGTGCCAGCAGCTTAAGCCAGGACAATGAGCAGTTCTTC. This encodes CASSLSQDNEQFF.

CDR3 sequence (DNA): TGTGCCAGCAGCCTTAGAACAGCTATGAACACTGAAGCTTTCTTT. It translates to CASSLRTAMNTEAFF. The chain links TRBV7-2 to TRBJ1-1; D gene unclear. The CDR3 extends over 15 amino acids. The V end was cut by 5 bases, the J end by 0 bases, with 13 bases between. Germline V CDR1 and CDR2: SGHTA, FQGNSA.

This clonotype was counted many times. The limits of the CDR3 on the DNA are not certain, so only TCRdb's listed CDR3 is given. The V call is TRBV6-5, the J call TRBJ2-2. The CDR3 is 13 amino acids long, termini counted. Germline CDR1 is MNHEY and CDR2 is SVGAGI. The CDR3 loop reads CASSYFGAGELFF.

The CDR3 DNA reads as TGTGCCAGCAGCTCCGGGGGGCCTTCCTACAATGAGCAGTTCTTC. This encodes CASSSGGPSYNEQFF. The rearrangement uses TRBV5-4 and TRBJ2-1; a weak D match, TRBD2 (7 bases). V was shortened by 3 bases and J by 1 base, with 11 bases between the two germline ends. Germline V gives CDR1 SGHNT, CDR2 YYREEE (reference sequence). The CDR3 contains 15 residues.

This clonotype has ten or more counts. The chain combines TRBV5-4 with TRBJ2-1, with a tentative D call TRBD1 (8 bases). CDR1 SGHNT and CDR2 YYREEE come from the germline V gene (reference sequence). The CDR3 length is 15 residues. Trimming cost V 3 bases and J 7 bases, with 17 bases left between them. CDR3 sequence: CASSSYIQGGNEQFF. Here the CDR3 DNA reads TGTGCCAGCAGCTCATACATACAGGGGGGGAATGAGCAGTTCTTC.

This clonotype is labeled as medium-sized. The J gene is TRBJ2-3, the V gene TRBV29-1; a weak D match, TRBD1 (6 bases). Germline CDR1 and CDR2: SQVTM and ANQGSEA. Trimming left V 6 bases short and J 4 bases short, with 14 bases between. The CDR3 is 13 amino acids. The CDR3 here is CSVPDSGADTQYF. In DNA, the CDR3 is TGCAGCGTCCCGGACAGTGGCGCAGATACGCAGTATTTT.

V usage is TRBV29-1 and J usage is TRBJ2-3, with 11 bases identical to TRBD2. The length of the CDR3 is 15 residues. V trimming: 3 bases; J trimming: 4 bases; junction bases outside the gene matches: 6. Germline CDR1 SQVTM, CDR2 ANQGSEA. CDR3 nucleotide sequence: TGCAGCGTTGATCGCGCTAGCGGGAGGCCAGATACGCAGTATTTT. As protein: CSVDRASGRPDTQYF.

In nucleotides, the CDR3 is TGTGCCAGCAGCCAAGATCCTGGGACAGGGCTTCACTTT. Its translation is CASSQDPGTGLHF. J is TRBJ1-6 and V is TRBV3-1; the match to TRBD1 covers 9 bases. With V trimmed by 0 bases and J by 19 bases, 7 bases remained unmatched. The V gene's germline CDR1 is LGHDT and CDR2 YNNKEL (reference sequence). This CDR3 comprises 13 residues.

In this sample, this clonotype turned up many times. V usage is TRBV19 and J usage is TRBJ2-3; no clear D gene. CDR1 is LNHDA, CDR2 SQIVND, per germline (reference sequence). The CDR3 length is 14 residues. V was pared by 11 bases and J by 2 bases, with 17 bases between. This CDR3 is CASNAAALTDTQYF. CDR3 nucleotide sequence: TGTGCCTCCAACGCGGCAGCTCTCACAGATACGCAGTATTTT.

There are many counts of this clonotype. The chain combines TRBV5-1 with TRBJ2-3; tentatively, D is TRBD1 or TRBD2 (6 bases each). Germline-derived CDR1 and CDR2 are SGHRS and YFSETQ. V was pared by 6 bases and J by 2 bases, with 13 bases between. This CDR3 has 14 amino acids. The CDR3: CASTRGGPTDTQYF. The CDR3, as DNA: TGCGCCAGCACCCGTGGGGGGCCCACAGATACGCAGTATTTT.

This clonotype was picked up many times. The chain recombines TRBV2 with TRBJ1-2; D is possibly TRBD1 (5 bases). The CDR3 totals 12 residues. V dropped 6 bases and J dropped 6 bases, with 11 bases sitting between them. Germline V lookup: CDR1 SNHLY, CDR2 FYNNEI. Here the CDR3 DNA reads TGTGCCAGCAGCGCCTCGGACAATGGCTACACCTTC. This sequence encodes CASSASDNGYTF.

J is TRBJ2-5 and V is TRBV5-4; 7 bases line up with TRBD2. The CDR3 totals 14 residues. J was trimmed by 0 bases and V by 4 bases; bases with no gene match: 3. Germline V gives CDR1 SGHNT, CDR2 YYREEE (reference sequence). CDR3 amino acids: CASSAGLHQETQYF. The CDR3 nucleotides are TGTGCCAGCAGCGCGGGACTACACCAAGAGACCCAGTACTTC.

This clonotype was detected many times. V usage is TRBV7-2 and J usage is TRBJ2-3; no definite D call. CDR3 size: 13 residues. Germline CDR1 is SGHTA and CDR2 is FQGNSA. Trimming cost V 1 base and J 1 base, with 3 bases left between them. The CDR3 loop is CASSLDRTDTQYF. CDR3 sequence (DNA): TGTGCCAGCAGCTTAGACCGCACAGATACGCAGTATTTT. The variable domain in full, completed from reference TRBV7-2 and TRBJ2-3, reads GAGVSQSPSNKVTEKGKDVELRCDPISGHTALYWYRQSLGQGLEFLIYFQGNSAPDKSGLPSDRFSAERTGGSVSTLTIQRTQQEDSAVYLCASSLDRTDTQYFGPGTRLTVL.